In this sample, the clone carrying this TCR beta chain turned up a few times. Its specificity is unknown. TCRdb fed the 5' RACE reads into MiXCR, producing one record per CDR3 protein. The sample has approximately 210,000 distinct CDR3 sequences, more than 15% seen once; the top ten hold 35% to 50%. The data belong to a study of identical twins. Study conclusions and caveats: Its conclusions, products of cross-sectional statistical analysis, did not come from following the same donors.

This CDR3 is 12 amino acids long. Germline CDR1 SGHAT, CDR2 FQNNGV. The ends were cut back, 4 bases at V and 7 bases at J, with 11 bases in the middle. This sample was shared with a second study, whose subject was T cells expressing NK-cell markers. That source adds: A range of roughly 1.0-8% of CD8+ T cells consisted of dominant NKG2C+ clonotypes in roughly 6 donors.

This chain uses TRBV11-2 with TRBJ2-7; D uncertain. The sequence was obtained from a woman younger than 30 in good health. The sequenced sample was CD8+ T cells sorted from blood. The CDR3 DNA reads TGTGCCAGCAGCTCTTTTGTGGGGGAGCAGTACTTC. Translated, it gives CASSSFVGEQYF.